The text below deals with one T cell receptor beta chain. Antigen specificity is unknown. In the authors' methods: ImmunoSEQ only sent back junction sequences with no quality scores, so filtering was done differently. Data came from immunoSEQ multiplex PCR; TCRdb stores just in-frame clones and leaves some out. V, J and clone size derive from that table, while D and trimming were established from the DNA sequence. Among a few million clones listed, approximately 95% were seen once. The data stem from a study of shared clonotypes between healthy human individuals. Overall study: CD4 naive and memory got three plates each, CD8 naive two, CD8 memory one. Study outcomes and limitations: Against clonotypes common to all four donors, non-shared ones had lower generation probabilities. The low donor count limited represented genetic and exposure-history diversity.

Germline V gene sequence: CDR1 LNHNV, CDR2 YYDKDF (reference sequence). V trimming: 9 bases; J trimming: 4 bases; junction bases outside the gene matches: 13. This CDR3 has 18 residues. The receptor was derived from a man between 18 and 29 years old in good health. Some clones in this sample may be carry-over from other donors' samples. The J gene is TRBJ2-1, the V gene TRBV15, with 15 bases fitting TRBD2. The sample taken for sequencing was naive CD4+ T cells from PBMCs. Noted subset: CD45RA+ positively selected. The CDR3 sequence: CATRRGTSGRLGYNEQFF. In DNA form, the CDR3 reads TGTGCCACTAGAAGAGGGACTAGCGGGAGGCTCGGGTACAATGAGCAGTTCTTC. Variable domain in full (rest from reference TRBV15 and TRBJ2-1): DAMVIQNPRYQVTQFGKPVTLSCSQTLNHNVMYWYQQKSSQAPKLLFHYYDKDFNNEADTPDNFQSRRPNTSFCFLDIRSPGLGDTAMYLCATRRGTSGRLGYNEQFFGPGTRLTVL.